One and the same sample provided the 25 T cell receptor beta chains below, sequenced in a study of blood T cell repertoires in COVID-19. This table comes from immunoSEQ multiplex PCR, and its TCRdb copy is limited to in-frame clones, with some not included. The table has approximately 190,000 clones, 82% seen once. Material for sequencing was peripheral blood. These receptor sequences come from a woman aged 60-70 years with COVID-19, enrolled during active disease.

This clone was recorded a few times. V is TRBV6-5 and J is TRBJ2-7, with D tentatively TRBD2 (7 bases). The germline gives CDR1 MNHEY, CDR2 SVGAGI. V lost 5 bases and J 1 base, leaving 15 bases between the germline ends. The CDR3 is 15 residues long. The CDR3 sequence is CASSRGGGQSYEQYV. The CDR3 DNA follows: TGTGCCAGCAGTAGGGGCGGGGGCCAGTCCTACGAGCAGTACGTC.

This chain joins TRBV13 and TRBJ1-2, with D unclear. The length of the CDR3 is 14 residues. From germline, CDR1 is PRHDT and CDR2 FYEKMQ (reference sequence). Between the trimmed V and J ends, which lost 0 bases and 4 bases, there was a span of 9 bases. CDR3: CASSLGSGGYGYTF. In nucleotides, the CDR3 is TGTGCCAGCAGCTTAGGGTCAGGTGGCTATGGCTACACCTTC.

The chain combines TRBV15 with TRBJ2-2; no definite D call. Per the germline V gene, CDR1 is LNHNV and CDR2 is YYDKDF (reference sequence). This CDR3 comprises 17 residues. Trimming took off 0 bases at V and 1 base at J, with 12 bases between the two ends. The CDR3 spells CATSRDLSPQNTGELFF. The CDR3 DNA reads TGTGCCACCAGCAGAGATCTTAGTCCCCAGAACACCGGGGAGCTGTTTTTT.

The chain carries TRBV19 and TRBJ1-1; a possible D gene is TRBD1 (6 bases). This CDR3 is 17 amino acids long. Germline V gives CDR1 LNHDA, CDR2 SQIVND (reference sequence). The V end lost 1 base, the J end lost 1 base, and 16 bases lay between the germline ends. CDR3 loop: CASSIVGAGAENTEAFF. In DNA, the CDR3 is TGTGCCAGTAGTATAGTGGGGGCAGGGGCTGAGAACACTGAAGCTTTCTTT.

The J gene is TRBJ2-5, the V gene TRBV19; TRBD2 matches at 11 bases. Trimming removed 1 base from V and 5 bases from J; junction bases left unmatched: 6. This CDR3 comprises 16 residues. The germline V gene has CDR1 LNHDA and CDR2 SQIVND (reference sequence). CDR3 protein: CASSIGQTSGEETQYF. The CDR3 DNA follows: TGTGCCAGTAGTATAGGCCAGACTAGCGGGGAGGAGACCCAGTACTTC.

This rearrangement joins TRBV18 to TRBJ2-2, with D perhaps matching TRBD2 (6 bases). The CDR3 sequence is 16 residues long. The germline CDR1 and CDR2 sequences are KGHSH and LQKENI. Trimming removed 6 bases at V and 3 bases at J, with 17 bases between. DNA of the CDR3: TGTGCCAGCTCCGGTAGTACGGAGGGGTACACCGGGGAGCTGTTTTTT. Translation gives CASSGSTEGYTGELFF.

The chain links TRBV2 to TRBJ1-2, with 7 bases identical to TRBD1. CDR3 length equals 12 residues. V was clipped by 11 bases and J by 2 bases; unmatched bases: 5. The germline CDR1 and CDR2 sequences are SNHLY and FYNNEI. CDR3 coding DNA: TGTGCCGGAGGGACAGCCAACTATGGCTACACCTTC. Protein product: CAGGTANYGYTF. The full variable domain, with the rest looked up from reference TRBV2 and TRBJ1-2, is EPEVTQTPSHQVTQMGQEVILRCVPISNHLYFYWYRQILGQKVEFLVSFYNNEISEKSEIFDDQFSVERPDGSNFTLKIRSTKLEDSAMYFCAGGTANYGYTFGSGTRLTVV.

The genes are TRBV3-1 (or the pseudogene TRBV3-2) and TRBJ1-3; no definite D call. Germline values: CDR1 LGHDT, CDR2 YNNKEL (reference sequence). Between the trimmed V and J ends, which lost 1 base and 4 bases, there was a span of 11 bases. The CDR3 contains 15 residues. CDR3 protein: CASSQGRPAGNTIYF. As DNA, the CDR3 is TGTGCCAGCAGCCAAGGGCGGCCAGCCGGAAACACCATATATTTT.

This chain links TRBV30 with TRBJ1-2; 11 nucleotides line up with TRBD1. The germline gives CDR1 GTSNPN, CDR2 SVGIG (reference sequence). With V trimmed by 4 bases and J by 3 bases, 7 bases remained unmatched. The CDR3 contains 15 residues. The CDR3 is CAWTQGTGGHYGYTF. CDR3 in DNA: TGTGCCTGGACGCAGGGGACAGGGGGACACTATGGCTACACCTTC. The full variable domain, in which reference TRBV30 and TRBJ1-2 provide the parts outside the CDR3, is SQTIHQWPATLVQPVGSPLSLECTVEGTSNPNLYWYRQAAGRGLQLLFYSVGIGQISSEVPQNLSASRPQDRQFILSSKKLLLSDSGFYLCAWTQGTGGHYGYTFGSGTRLTVV.

The genes are TRBV7-2 and TRBJ2-7; 11 positions agree with TRBD2. Germline V CDR1 and CDR2: SGHTA, FQGNSA. The length of the CDR3 is 16 residues. J gave up 2 bases and V 1 base, and 4 bases lay outside the gene matches. As DNA, the CDR3 is TGTGCCAGCAGCTTAGGACTAGCGGGACTTACCTACGAGCAGTACTTC. It yields the protein CASSLGLAGLTYEQYF.

The chain links TRBV2 to TRBJ2-5; 9 bases agree with TRBD1. Germline V gene sequence: CDR1 SNHLY, CDR2 FYNNEI. The CDR3 totals 14 residues. V gave up 9 bases and J gave up 2 bases; unmatched junction bases: 7. The CDR3 DNA sequence: TGTGCCAGTTTACAGGGGGCAAATCAAGAGACCCAGTACTTC. Translated, it gives CASLQGANQETQYF.

The chain combines TRBV7-2 with TRBJ1-6, with 8 bases lining up with TRBD1. The CDR3 extends over 15 amino acids. The germline CDR1 and CDR2 sequences are SGHTA and FQGNSA. With 3 bases clipped from V and 9 bases from J, the junction kept 7 bases outside the gene matches. The DNA of the CDR3 is TGTGCCAGCAGCTTCAGCAGGGGGCATGGTTCACCCCTCCACTTT. Its protein product is CASSFSRGHGSPLHF.

The J gene is TRBJ2-2, the V gene TRBV7-3; possibly TRBD2 for D (6 bases). Looked up from germline, CDR1 is SGHTA and CDR2 is FQGTGA. The V gene lost 2 bases and the J gene lost 0 bases, with 10 bases spanning the gap. The CDR3 has 16 residues. CDR3 coding DNA: TGTGCCAGCAGCTTACTCTCGGGAGCGAACACCGGGGAGCTGTTTTTT. This encodes CASSLLSGANTGELFF.

V is TRBV7-9 and J is TRBJ2-1; 10 nucleotides align to TRBD2. Germline loops: CDR1 SEHNR, CDR2 FQNEAQ (reference sequence). With 6 bases clipped from V and 1 base from J, the junction kept 3 bases outside the gene matches. The CDR3 length is 15 residues. CDR3 region: CASSLSGGSYNEQFF. CDR3 DNA: TGTGCCAGCAGTCTTAGCGGGGGGTCCTACAATGAGCAGTTCTTC.

The rearrangement uses TRBV6-4 and TRBJ2-3; the D gene is possibly TRBD2 (6 bases). Trimming removed 3 bases at V and 2 bases at J, with 9 bases between. In germline, CDR1 is MRHNA, CDR2 SNTAGT. CDR3 size: 14 residues. The CDR3 protein is CASSEAGSTDTQYF. CDR3 sequence (DNA): TGTGCCAGCAGTGAGGCGGGGTCCACAGATACGCAGTATTTT.

The CDR3 DNA sequence: TGTGCCAGCAGGCGGGGTAGCTCCTACAATGAGCAGTTCTTC. Translating gives CASRRGSSYNEQFF. The chain has TRBV27 and TRBJ2-1; possible D gene TRBD2, 6 bases. Germline CDR1 and CDR2: MNHEY and SMNVEV (reference sequence). This CDR3 is built from 14 residues. V was shortened by 6 bases and J by 0 bases, with 9 bases between the two germline ends.

The rearrangement uses TRBV29-1 and TRBJ2-5, with a possible D match to TRBD1 (5 bases). V was clipped by 7 bases and J by 4 bases, with 34 bases between them. The CDR3 sequence is 19 residues long. Germline V gene data show CDR1 as SQVTM and CDR2 as ANQGSEA. CDR3 in DNA: TGCAGCGGCCTTAGAAAGCCCCGACAGAGCATGAAGGTGGGAGAGACCCAGTACTTC. Its protein is CSGLRKPRQSMKVGETQYF.

The V call is TRBV6-6, the J call TRBJ1-6, with D hard to call. V lost 5 bases to trimming and J lost 3 bases, with 14 bases between them. Germline CDR1 is MNHNY and CDR2 is SVGAGI (reference sequence). This CDR3 is 16 amino acids long. The CDR3 spells CASSTSQQSYNSPLHF. CDR3 nucleotide sequence: TGTGCCAGCAGTACCTCCCAACAGAGCTATAATTCACCCCTCCACTTT.

V and J are TRBV4-2 and TRBJ1-5; the match to TRBD1 covers 10 bases. Germline-derived CDR1 and CDR2 are LGHNA and YNFKEQ. V lost 0 bases to trimming and J lost 5 bases; unmatched junction nucleotides: 7. The CDR3 is 17 residues long. DNA of the CDR3: TGTGCCAGCAGCCAAGAAAGGACAGGGGGGACATATCAGCCCCAGCATTTT. This sequence encodes CASSQERTGGTYQPQHF.

The chain employs TRBV7-2 and TRBJ2-5; a weak D match, TRBD2 (6 bases). The CDR3 consists of 15 residues. Germline CDR1 reads SGHTA; CDR2 reads FQGNSA. Trimming shortened V by 1 base and J by 0 bases, and 9 bases separated the two germline ends. The CDR3 here is CASSLVGDYQETQYF. Written as DNA, the CDR3 is TGTGCCAGCAGCTTAGTTGGGGACTACCAAGAGACCCAGTACTTC.

This chain uses TRBV14 with TRBJ2-1; 7 nucleotides agree with TRBD2. Trimming at V came to 2 bases and at J to 4 bases, leaving 2 bases not matched to a gene. The CDR3 totals 14 residues. Germline CDR1 reads SGHDN; CDR2 reads FVKESK. The CDR3 sequence: CASSQNSGYNEQFF. DNA of the CDR3: TGTGCCAGCAGCCAAAATAGCGGGTACAATGAGCAGTTCTTC. Based on the CDR3 plus reference TRBV14 and TRBJ2-1, the full variable domain is EAGVTQFPSHSVIEKGQTVTLRCDPISGHDNLYWYRRVMGKEIKFLLHFVKESKQDESGMPNNRFLAERTGGTYSTLKVQPAELEDSGVYFCASSQNSGYNEQFFGPGTRLTVL.

The chain employs TRBV5-1 and TRBJ2-7; D is possibly TRBD2 (6 bases). The CDR3 runs 14 residues. In germline, CDR1 is SGHRS, CDR2 YFSETQ. Trimming shortened V by 3 bases and J by 0 bases, and 10 bases separated the two germline ends. The CDR3 region has the DNA TGCGCCAGCAGCTCCCTAGCGAGCTCCTACGAGCAGTACTTC. Translating gives CASSSLASSYEQYF.

The V and J genes are TRBV6-2 or TRBV6-3 and TRBJ2-3; D is unresolved. Trimming removed 2 bases at V and 0 bases at J, with 3 bases between. This CDR3 is 13 amino acids long. Per germline, CDR1 MNHEY and CDR2 SVGEGT. CDR3 sequence: CASSYTSTDTQYF. The CDR3, as DNA: TGTGCCAGCAGTTACACTAGCACAGATACGCAGTATTTT.

This chain uses TRBV29-1 with TRBJ1-1; D may be TRBD1 (6 bases). Germline CDR1 SQVTM, CDR2 ANQGSEA. The CDR3 length is 12 residues. V was pared by 5 bases and J by 2 bases, with 9 bases between. This chain's CDR3 is CSVRTDNTEAFF. The CDR3 DNA follows: TGCAGCGTTAGGACAGACAACACTGAAGCTTTCTTT.

The gene calls are TRBV6-5 and TRBJ2-6, with D unclear. CDR3 size: 16 residues. CDR1 is MNHEY and CDR2 is SVGAGI in the germline V gene. The V gene lost 0 bases and the J gene lost 0 bases, with 6 bases spanning the gap. CDR3 region: CASSYSASSGANVLTF. The CDR3 DNA reads as TGTGCCAGCAGTTACTCAGCGAGCTCTGGGGCCAACGTCCTGACTTTC.